This TCR beta chain was identified in a study of naive and memory T cell subsets. The CDR3 is 17 amino acids. V shed 4 bases and J shed 0 bases, with 13 bases lying between them. In germline, CDR1 is MNHEY, CDR2 SMNVEV (reference sequence). A UMI-containing oligonucleotide was joined by 3' ligation to the TCR cDNA template. Four PCR rounds used nested alpha and beta constant region primers plus the SP2 primer. TCRdb redid the calling of the 5' RACE reads with MiXCR, one entry per CDR3 protein. The sample yields 55,000 to 65,000 distinct CDR3 sequences, 6% to 8.5% seen once. The source is a female donor in good health. The chain joins TRBV27 to TRBJ1-6, with unresolved D. As DNA, the CDR3 is TGTGCCAGCAGTTCCCGACTGCTGTACTCCTATAATTCACCCCTCCACTTT. Translating it yields CASSSRLLYSYNSPLHF.